The 31 T cell receptor beta chains listed next were all sequenced from one sample in a study of breast tumors, draining lymph nodes, adjacent tissues (dated by TCRdb to 2016 to 2017). To prepare the library, multiplex PCR was applied. TCRdb names Illumina HiSeq 2000 as the instrument used. Starting from the raw public reads, TCRdb applied fastp trimming at Q25, assembled clones with MiXCR and retained in-frame beta chains. Records with the same CDR3 protein are collapsed into one entry carrying the most frequent genes and DNA. The sample has approximately 45,000 distinct CDR3 sequences on record, approximately 22% of them singletons. The top ten clonotypes cover approximately 8.2% of the sample. The material sequenced was breast tumor tissue. Receptors originate from a female donor with breast cancer. Some clones in this sample may be carry-over from other donors' samples.

This clonotype was detected ten times or more. The genes are TRBV7-9 and TRBJ2-3; tentative D call: TRBD1 (6 bases). Trimming shortened V by 2 bases and J by 8 bases, and 11 bases separated the two germline ends. This CDR3 is 13 amino acids long. Per germline, CDR1 SEHNR and CDR2 FQNEAQ (reference sequence). The CDR3 loop is CASSLKDSTTQYF. CDR3 nucleotides: TGTGCCAGCAGCTTAAAGGACAGCACTACGCAGTATTTT.

In regard to this clonotype: It may be a read error: a sequence one base away is much more abundant. This chain uses TRBV5-6 with TRBJ2-7; 7 positions match TRBD2. There are 14 residues in the CDR3. Per the germline V gene, CDR1 is SGHDT and CDR2 is YYEEEE. The CDR3 loop is CASSTKLGDYERYF. CDR3 nucleotides: TGTGCCAGCAGCACCAAACTAGGGGACTACGAGCGGTACTTC.

This clonotype showed up just a few times. The rearrangement joins TRBV12-3 or TRBV12-4 to TRBJ1-2; D is undetermined. Trimming stripped 6 bases from V and 3 bases from J, with 8 bases between. The CDR3 is 12 amino acids. CDR3 loop: CASSLTDYGYTF. As DNA, the CDR3 is TGTGCCAGCAGCCTAACCGACTATGGCTACACCTTC.

This clonotype has a count of ten or more. The genes are TRBV20-1 and TRBJ2-1; 7 nucleotides match TRBD2. The trim removed 3 bases at V and 6 bases at J, leaving 2 bases unmatched. The CDR3 extends over 12 amino acids. CDR1 is DFQATT, CDR2 SNEGSKA, per germline (reference sequence). The CDR3, as DNA: TGCAGTGCTAGGGGGGGGGGCAATGAGCAGTTCTTC. It specifies CSARGGGNEQFF.

This clonotype was counted many times. V usage is TRBV4-2 and J usage is TRBJ2-3; tentatively, D is TRBD2 (6 bases). The V gene lost 4 bases and the J gene lost 0 bases, with 11 bases spanning the gap. In germline, CDR1 is LGHNA, CDR2 YNFKEQ. This CDR3 is built from 15 residues. CDR3 DNA: TGTGCCAGCAGCCCCCTAGCGCAAAGCACAGATACGCAGTATTTT. Amino acid sequence: CASSPLAQSTDTQYF.

This clonotype was recorded many times. This sequence joins TRBV6-1 and TRBJ1-5; 7 bases map to TRBD1. In germline, CDR1 is MNHNS, CDR2 SASEGT. V shed 6 bases, J shed 9 bases, and the junction held 14 bases outside the gene matches. This CDR3 has 15 residues. CDR3 amino acids: CASSRGQVIFLPQHF. Written as DNA, the CDR3 is TGTGCCAGCAGCCGCGGACAGGTTATTTTTTTGCCCCAGCATTTT.

This clonotype was detected many times. The V and J genes are TRBV9 and TRBJ2-1, with 11 bases aligning to TRBD2. The CDR3 extends over 13 amino acids. From germline, CDR1 is SGDLS and CDR2 YYNGEE. The trim removed 3 bases at V and 8 bases at J, leaving 1 base unmatched. The CDR3 sequence is CASSDSGRDEQFF. The CDR3 region has the DNA TGTGCCAGCAGCGATAGCGGGAGGGATGAGCAGTTCTTC. The entire variable domain, with the rest obtained from reference TRBV9 and TRBJ2-1, is as follows: DSGVTQTPKHLITATGQRVTLRCSPRSGDLSVYWYQQSLDQGLQFLIQYYNGEERAKGNILERFSAQQFPDLHSELNLSSLELGDSALYFCASSDSGRDEQFFGPGTRLTVL.

At least ten counts were recorded for this clonotype. The rearrangement joins TRBV19 to TRBJ1-2; a weak D match, TRBD1 (5 bases). V lost 1 base and J 6 bases, leaving 9 bases between the germline ends. Germline-derived CDR1 and CDR2 are LNHDA and SQIVND (reference sequence). The CDR3 has 13 residues. CDR3 sequence reads: CASSIGEGNGYTF. For the CDR3, the DNA is TGTGCCAGTAGTATAGGAGAGGGGAATGGCTACACCTTC.

There are many counts of this clonotype. DNA of the CDR3: TGCGCCAGCAGCAGAGACGAGGGGTTGGGTGGCTACACCTTC. Amino acids: CASSRDEGLGGYTF. The chain combines TRBV5-1 with TRBJ1-2; tentative D call: TRBD1 (5 bases). The CDR3 loop spans 14 amino acids. CDR1 is SGHRS and CDR2 is YFSETQ in the germline V gene. V gave up 4 bases and J gave up 7 bases, with 17 bases separating them.

This clonotype was recorded many times. V is TRBV13 and J is TRBJ1-6, with D unresolved. CDR3 size: 19 residues. CDR1 is PRHDT, CDR2 FYEKMQ, per germline (reference sequence). The germline V and J ends were trimmed by 5 bases and 0 bases, with 20 bases remaining between them. In DNA, the CDR3 is TGTGCCAGCAGCCTCCGGTCACTAATAGGGAGCTCCTATAATTCACCCCTCCACTTT. This encodes CASSLRSLIGSSYNSPLHF.

This clonotype was found many times. The V call is TRBV3-1, the J call TRBJ2-7; no reliable D call. CDR1 and CDR2 (germline): LGHDT, YNNKEL (reference sequence). The CDR3 sequence is 11 residues long. Trimming took 9 bases from V and 2 from J, leaving 8 bases between them. Written as DNA, the CDR3 is TGTGCCAGTGGCCCGACCTACGAGCAGTACTTC. Residues: CASGPTYEQYF.

This clonotype was detected a few times. The chain is built from TRBV5-6 and TRBJ1-3; 7 bases fit TRBD1. Germline V gene sequence: CDR1 SGHDT, CDR2 YYEEEE. The CDR3 contains 11 residues. The J segment lost 13 bases and the V segment lost 4 bases, leaving 5 bases of the junction unmatched. The CDR3 here is CASSRDSLIYF. The CDR3 region has the DNA TGTGCCAGCAGCCGGGACAGCCTAATATATTTT.

This clonotype was recorded at least ten times. The genes are TRBV20-1 and TRBJ1-3; D unclear. Trimming left V 8 bases short and J 0 bases short, with 5 bases between. The CDR3 length is 11 residues. From germline, CDR1 is DFQATT and CDR2 SNEGSKA (reference sequence). The CDR3 bases are TGCAGTACCCACTCTGGAAACACCATATATTTT. Residues: CSTHSGNTIYF.

Many counts were recorded for this clonotype. CDR3: CASSYSGGQGQPQHF. The CDR3 region has the DNA TGTGCCAGCAGTTACTCGGGGGGACAGGGGCAGCCCCAGCATTTT. The chain is built from TRBV6-5 and TRBJ1-5; 10 bases line up with TRBD1. This CDR3 is 15 amino acids long. Unmatched junction bases numbered 3, after V lost 0 bases and J lost 7 bases. Germline V CDR1 and CDR2: MNHEY, SVGAGI.

This clonotype was observed at least ten times. This chain uses TRBV6-5 with TRBJ1-2; D gene ambiguous. Germline V gene data show CDR1 as MNHEY and CDR2 as SVGAGI. The ends were cut back, 0 bases at V and 5 bases at J, with 7 bases in the middle. The CDR3 runs to 13 residues. The CDR3 DNA is TGTGCCAGCAGTTACTCCCAGACTTATGGCTACACCTTC. This translates into CASSYSQTYGYTF.

This clonotype was detected ten times or more. V is TRBV4-2 and J is TRBJ2-3, with 12 bases that match TRBD2. Germline CDR1 is LGHNA and CDR2 is YNFKEQ. The ends lost 1 base at V and 3 bases at J; junction bases unmatched: 8. This CDR3 contains 18 residues. As DNA, the CDR3 is TGTGCCAGCAGCCAAGGGACAAGGCTAGCGGGAGGGACAGATACGCAGTATTTT. Translation gives CASSQGTRLAGGTDTQYF.

There are many counts of this clonotype. V is TRBV20-1 and J is TRBJ2-3; D not resolved. V lost 6 bases to trimming and J lost 8 bases, with 15 bases between them. CDR3 length: 12 amino acids. Germline V CDR1 and CDR2: DFQATT, SNEGSKA (reference sequence). The CDR3 region is CSANLVVGTQYF. Here the CDR3 DNA reads TGCAGTGCAAACCTCGTAGTGGGTACGCAGTATTTT.

This clonotype was seen ten or more times. This chain connects TRBV5-8 to TRBJ2-3; D is undetermined. CDR3 length: 16 residues. V dropped 4 bases and J dropped 2 bases, with 17 bases sitting between them. Germline CDR1 and CDR2: SGHTS and YDEGEE. CDR3 amino acids: CASSLGTPGDTDTQYF. The DNA for the CDR3 is TGTGCCAGCAGCCTGGGAACACCCGGTGACACAGATACGCAGTATTTT.

Comment on this clonotype: At one of its ends the junction is not consistent with the germline gene, which may arise from a read error. The rearrangement joins TRBV6-6 to TRBJ1-5; no reliable D call. Germline V gene lookup returns CDR1 MNHNY and CDR2 SVGAGI (reference sequence). The CDR3 is 17 residues long. The CDR3 sequence is CASSLQPTIYSDQPQHF. The CDR3 nucleotides read TGTGCCAGCAGTTTACAGCCAACCATTTATAGCGATCAGCCCCAGCATTTT.

At least ten counts were recorded for this clonotype. This sequence joins TRBV12-3 or TRBV12-4 and TRBJ1-5, with a weak D call TRBD1 (5 bases). CDR3 length: 16 amino acids. Between the trimmed V and J ends, which lost 3 bases and 0 bases, there was a span of 12 bases. CDR3 protein: CASSFRAGNSNQPQHF. DNA of the CDR3: TGTGCCAGCAGTTTTAGGGCAGGGAATAGCAATCAGCCCCAGCATTTT.

This clonotype was seen repeatedly, ten times or more. The chain joins TRBV20-1 to TRBJ2-1; the D is unclear. Germline V lookup: CDR1 DFQATT, CDR2 SNEGSKA (reference sequence). The CDR3 contains 14 residues. Trimming shortened V by 3 bases and J by 4 bases, and 13 bases separated the two germline ends. CDR3 sequence (DNA): TGCAGTGCTAGCGACGGCCGATCTTACAATGAGCAGTTCTTC. Translation: CSASDGRSYNEQFF.

The table lists this clonotype with many counts. V is TRBV6-1 and J is TRBJ2-5, with a tentative D call TRBD2 (6 bases). The CDR3 contains 13 residues. CDR1 MNHNS and CDR2 SASEGT come from the germline V gene. Trimming took off 2 bases at V and 3 bases at J, with 7 bases between the two ends. CDR3 loop: CASSEWGEETQYF. The CDR3, as DNA: TGTGCCAGCAGTGAATGGGGGGAAGAGACCCAGTACTTC.

In regard to this clonotype: A much larger clone differs by one base, so this may be a read error. V is TRBV30 and J is TRBJ2-5; D is perhaps TRBD2 (5 bases). The CDR3 contains 14 residues. Germline lookup yields CDR1 GTSNPN and CDR2 SVGIG (reference sequence). Deletions cut 5 bases from V and 2 bases from J, with 15 bases between. The CDR3 region has the DNA TGTGCCTGGGCGGGTAATCGGGGACAAGAGACCCAGTACTTC. Its translation is CAWAGNRGQETQYF.

The J gene is TRBJ2-1, the V gene TRBV27; maybe TRBD2 (6 bases). The CDR3 consists of 15 residues. Trimming cost V 3 bases and J 0 bases, with 9 bases left between them. Germline V gives CDR1 MNHEY, CDR2 SMNVEV (reference sequence). The DNA of the CDR3 is TGTGCCAGCAGTTTCGCGGGGCCCTCCTACAATGAGCAGTTCTTC. It codes for CASSFAGPSYNEQFF.

This clonotype was found many times. The gene calls are TRBV2 and TRBJ2-5; TRBD2 matches at 11 bases. The V gene end was trimmed by 6 bases and the J gene end by 2 bases; junction bases not matched to a gene: 17. The V gene's germline CDR1 is SNHLY and CDR2 FYNNEI. This CDR3 region has 19 residues. This CDR3 is CASRQKAGLAAISQETQYF. For the CDR3, the DNA is TGTGCCAGCAGACAAAAGGCGGGACTAGCGGCTATCTCACAAGAGACCCAGTACTTC.

The rearrangement uses TRBV6-1 and TRBJ2-2; D unclear. Looked up from germline, CDR1 is MNHNS and CDR2 is SASEGT. The CDR3 sequence is 14 residues long. V was clipped by 4 bases and J by 7 bases, with 13 bases between them. Here the CDR3 reads CASSAQVLDGELFF. CDR3 DNA: TGTGCCAGCAGTGCCCAGGTTTTGGACGGGGAGCTGTTTTTT.

This clonotype turned up a few times. It may be a read error: a sequence one base away is much more abundant. The rearrangement uses TRBV6-1 and TRBJ1-2; possible D gene TRBD1, 5 bases. Germline V lookup: CDR1 MNHNS, CDR2 SASEGT. Trimming pared 4 bases from V and 10 bases from J, leaving 22 bases between. This CDR3 contains 15 residues. This CDR3 is CASSGLPGGIYPYTF. The CDR3 DNA follows: TGTGCCAGCAGTGGGCTCCCGGGGGGGATATATCCCTACACCTTC.

Ten or more counts support this clonotype. CDR3 loop: CATSELTNTDTQYF. CDR3 DNA sequence: TGTGCCACCAGTGAGCTCACGAACACAGATACGCAGTATTTT. The chain combines TRBV24-1 with TRBJ2-3, with D uncertain. Germline V lookup: CDR1 KGHDR, CDR2 SFDVKD. Between the trimmed V and J ends, which lost 4 bases and 2 bases, there was a span of 9 bases. The length of the CDR3 is 14 residues.

This clonotype was detected ten times or more. V and J are TRBV20-1 and TRBJ2-2; 7 bases are a match to TRBD1. With 2 bases clipped from V and 2 bases from J, the junction kept 5 bases outside the gene matches. CDR3 length: 15 residues. Germline CDR1 DFQATT, CDR2 SNEGSKA (reference sequence). This CDR3 reads CSARRDSYNTGELFF. In DNA form, the CDR3 reads TGCAGTGCTAGACGGGACAGCTACAACACCGGGGAGCTGTTTTTT.

This clonotype was recorded many times. The CDR3 bases are TGTGCCACCAGTGATGGCTACACCTTC. Protein sequence: CATSDGYTF. The chain links TRBV24-1 to TRBJ1-2, with unresolved D. Germline V gene data show CDR1 as KGHDR and CDR2 as SFDVKD. The CDR3 covers 9 residues. V dropped 3 bases and J dropped 8 bases, with 0 bases sitting between them.

The chain couples TRBV7-9 to TRBJ2-4; TRBD1 matches at 9 bases. Germline CDR1 and CDR2: SEHNR and FQNEAQ (reference sequence). This CDR3 has 20 residues. V trimming: 2 bases; J trimming: 0 bases; junction bases outside the gene matches: 14. The CDR3 loop reads CASSLLPGQGSFIAKNIQYF. In DNA form, the CDR3 reads TGTGCCAGCAGCTTACTCCCCGGACAGGGGTCCTTTATAGCCAAAAACATTCAGTACTTC.